This T cell receptor beta chain appears in the sequencing data of a study of blood T cell repertoires in COVID-19. Repertoires were generated with immunoSEQ multiplex PCR, while TCRdb's copy carries only in-frame clones and drops some. The sample lists roughly 100,000 clones; about nine tenths were seen once. Trimming at V came to 3 bases and at J to 4 bases, leaving 5 bases not matched to a gene. The CDR3 is 15 amino acids. CDR1 is KGHSH, CDR2 LQKENI, per germline. The sample was peripheral blood. The chain has TRBV18 and TRBJ2-2; 7 nucleotides line up with TRBD1. The origin of this receptor is a human donor with active COVID-19. The donor label of this sample is uncertain. The CDR3 bases are TGTGCCAGCTCACCCCTGGGACAGCGCACCGGGGAGCTGTTTTTT. This codes for CASSPLGQRTGELFF.